The T cell receptor (beta chain) described here comes from a study of regulatory T cells in long-lasting Graves disease. The CDR3 contains 16 residues. Per germline, CDR1 DFQATT and CDR2 SNEGSKA (reference sequence). V was pared by 1 base and J by 2 bases, with 15 bases between. Arm-PCR of CDR3 regions and iRepertoire HTBI primers were the basis on which TCR beta libraries were built. Using its own MiXCR run on the multiplex PCR reads, TCRdb lists one record per CDR3 protein. The sample has 400,000 to 500,000 distinct CDR3 sequences; less than 20% are singletons. The time point: newly diagnosed GD, antithyroid drugs for less than 3 months. The TCR library was made from RNA extracted from PBMCs. This sample also belongs to another study, concerning T cells in Graves' hyperthyroidism and ophthalmopathy.

V gene TRBV20-1 combines with J gene TRBJ2-1; D possibly corresponds to TRBD2 (6 bases). This specimen was peripheral blood mononuclear cells (PBMCs), taken at new diagnosis, from a patient treated with antithyroid drugs. The sequence was collected from a woman between 18 and 29 years old with Graves disease. CDR3 DNA sequence: TGCAGTGCTAGAGTTCTACGGGGGTCAACCTACAATGAGCAGTTCTTC. It yields the protein CSARVLRGSTYNEQFF.